The 10 T cell receptor beta chains presented below share a single source sample, sequenced in a study of T cell responses to AZD1222 COVID-19 vaccine (dated by TCRdb to about 2021). The library was made by the immunoSEQ multiplex PCR assay. Here the immuneACCESS table is served through TCRdb, limited to in-frame sequences with V and J called. Missing clones are a known gap in these copies; in checked studies unresolved V genes cover under half, and the rest lacks a known reason. Present in this sample are 20,000 to 25,000 clones, 70% to 85% of which were seen just once. The biggest ten clones account for around 43% of the sample. The meaning of the sample's time point label: baseline before first vaccination. The material sequenced was peripheral blood, taken on day 0 of AZD1222 vaccination. These receptor sequences come from an adult in good health.

The rearrangement uses TRBV7-3 and TRBJ2-5; TRBD1 agrees at 7 bases. Germline V gives CDR1 SGHTA, CDR2 FQGTGA. CDR3 length: 14 amino acids. Trimming took 5 bases from V and 4 from J; bases not matched to a gene: 7. This CDR3 reads CASSPQGVGETQYF. The CDR3 bases are TGTGCCAGCAGCCCGCAGGGGGTAGGAGAGACCCAGTACTTC. Full variable domain (missing parts from reference TRBV7-3 and TRBJ2-5): GAGVSQTPSNKVTEKGKYVELRCDPISGHTALYWYRQSLGQGPEFLIYFQGTGAADDSGLPNDRFFAVRPEGSVSTLKIQRTERGDSAVYLCASSPQGVGETQYFGPGTRLLVL.

The chain combines TRBV30 with TRBJ1-1, with D possibly being TRBD1 (5 bases). V was trimmed by 3 bases and J by 1 base, leaving 9 bases between them. There are 13 residues in the CDR3. The germline CDR1 and CDR2 sequences are GTSNPN and SVGIG (reference sequence). The CDR3 DNA reads TGTGCCTGGAGCTTAACAGGGAACACTGAAGCTTTCTTT. Amino acids: CAWSLTGNTEAFF. Complete variable domain (other parts from reference TRBV30 and TRBJ1-1): SQTIHQWPATLVQPVGSPLSLECTVEGTSNPNLYWYRQAAGRGLQLLFYSVGIGQISSEVPQNLSASRPQDRQFILSSKKLLLSDSGFYLCAWSLTGNTEAFFGQGTRLTVV.

The chain employs TRBV2 and TRBJ2-3; TRBD1 agrees at 10 bases. V trimming: 4 bases; J trimming: 2 bases; junction bases outside the gene matches: 0. In germline, CDR1 is SNHLY, CDR2 FYNNEI. The CDR3 runs to 14 residues. CDR3 nucleotide sequence: TGTGCCAGCAGTGGACAGGGGGCCACAGATACGCAGTATTTT. As protein: CASSGQGATDTQYF.

CDR3 DNA sequence: TGTGCCAGTACGGGACAGGGGGCGCGAGGAGATACGCAGTATTTT. It yields the protein CASTGQGARGDTQYF. The chain has TRBV2 and TRBJ2-3; 12 positions match TRBD1. The ends lost 9 bases at V and 5 bases at J; junction bases unmatched: 9. CDR3 length: 15 amino acids. Germline values: CDR1 SNHLY, CDR2 FYNNEI.

This clone was picked up a small number of times. The chain employs TRBV19 and TRBJ2-5; D perhaps matches TRBD1 (6 bases). Deletions cut 7 bases from V and 7 bases from J, with 16 bases between. Germline V lookup: CDR1 LNHDA, CDR2 SQIVND (reference sequence). The CDR3 sequence is 13 residues long. The CDR3 coding sequence is TGTGCCAGTACCGCAGGGGCCGCAGGGACCCAGTACTTC. This translates into CASTAGAAGTQYF.

This clone was found once. The chain uses TRBV5-4 and TRBJ2-7, with 11 bases aligning to TRBD1. Germline loops: CDR1 SGHNT, CDR2 YYREEE (reference sequence). CDR3 length: 18 residues. V was pared by 1 base and J by 4 bases, with 13 bases of the junction left unmatched. CDR3 DNA sequence: TGTGCCAGCAGCTTGTTCGGGATGGGGGACAGGGGGACTTACGAGCAGTACTTC. Its translation: CASSLFGMGDRGTYEQYF.

V gene TRBV6-2 or TRBV6-3 combines with J gene TRBJ1-2; D unclear. Germline V gene sequence: CDR1 MNHEY, CDR2 SVGEGT. The V and J ends lost 2 bases and 8 bases respectively, with 15 bases between them. The CDR3 consists of 14 residues. CDR3 bases: TGTGCCAGCAGTTACGCCGATGGGTCGCTGGGCTACACCTTC. It specifies CASSYADGSLGYTF.

The V and J genes are TRBV7-2 and TRBJ2-7, with 7 bases that match TRBD1. This CDR3 has 14 residues. From germline, CDR1 is SGHTA and CDR2 FQGNSA. Germline trimming cut 5 bases from V and 6 bases from J; bases unmatched to any gene: 10. The CDR3 sequence: CASSHTTGSGEQYF. The CDR3, as DNA: TGTGCCAGCAGCCATACGACAGGGTCGGGCGAGCAGTACTTC. The entire variable domain, with the rest obtained from reference TRBV7-2 and TRBJ2-7, is as follows: GAGVSQSPSNKVTEKGKDVELRCDPISGHTALYWYRQSLGQGLEFLIYFQGNSAPDKSGLPSDRFSAERTGGSVSTLTIQRTQQEDSAVYLCASSHTTGSGEQYFGPGTRLTVT.

The rearrangement uses TRBV5-8 and TRBJ1-4, with 9 bases fitting TRBD1. The CDR3 is made up of 15 amino acids. Germline lookup yields CDR1 SGHTS and CDR2 YDEGEE. With V trimmed by 4 bases and J by 8 bases, 9 bases remained unmatched. CDR3 sequence (DNA): TGTGCCAGCAGCATCCGGGACAGGGAAGTCGAAAAACTGTTTTTT. This translates into CASSIRDREVEKLFF.

The chain carries TRBV3-1 (or the pseudogene TRBV3-2) and TRBJ2-1, with 7 bases matching TRBD2. This CDR3 region has 14 residues. V trimming: 6 bases; J trimming: 6 bases; junction bases outside the gene matches: 8. Germline CDR1 reads LGHDT; CDR2 reads YNNKEL (reference sequence). The CDR3 coding sequence is TGTGCCAGCAGAACACTAGCGTTCTCCAATGAGCAGTTCTTC. Protein: CASRTLAFSNEQFF.